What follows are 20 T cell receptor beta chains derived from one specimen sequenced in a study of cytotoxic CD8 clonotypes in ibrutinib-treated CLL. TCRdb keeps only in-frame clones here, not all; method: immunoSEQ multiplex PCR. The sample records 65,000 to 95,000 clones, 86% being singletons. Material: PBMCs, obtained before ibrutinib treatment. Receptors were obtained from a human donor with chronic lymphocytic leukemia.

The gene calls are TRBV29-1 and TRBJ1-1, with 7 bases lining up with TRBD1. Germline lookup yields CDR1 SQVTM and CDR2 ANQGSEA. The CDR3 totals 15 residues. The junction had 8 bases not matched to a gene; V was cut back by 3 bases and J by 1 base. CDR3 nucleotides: TGCAGCGTTGAGAGGAACAGGGGCCCGAACACTGAAGCTTTCTTT. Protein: CSVERNRGPNTEAFF.

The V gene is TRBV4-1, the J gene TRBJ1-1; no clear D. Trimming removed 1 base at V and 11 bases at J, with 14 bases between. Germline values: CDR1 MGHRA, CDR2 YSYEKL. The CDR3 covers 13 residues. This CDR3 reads CASSQARIEEAFF. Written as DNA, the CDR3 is TGCGCCAGCAGCCAAGCCCGTATTGAAGAGGCTTTCTTT.

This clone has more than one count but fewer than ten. CDR3 in DNA: TGCAGCGTTGAAGGCTTGGGGGAGGAGCAGTACTTC. Amino acids: CSVEGLGEEQYF. J is TRBJ2-7 and V is TRBV29-1; D is tentatively TRBD1 or TRBD2 (5 bases each). V was trimmed by 1 base and J by 7 bases, leaving 11 bases between them. The CDR3 has 12 residues. CDR1 SQVTM and CDR2 ANQGSEA come from the germline V gene.

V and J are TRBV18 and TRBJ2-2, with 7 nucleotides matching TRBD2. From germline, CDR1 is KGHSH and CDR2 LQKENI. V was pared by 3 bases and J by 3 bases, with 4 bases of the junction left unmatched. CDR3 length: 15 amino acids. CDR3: CASSPGGTDTGELFF. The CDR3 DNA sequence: TGTGCCAGCTCACCGGGGGGGACGGACACCGGGGAGCTGTTTTTT.

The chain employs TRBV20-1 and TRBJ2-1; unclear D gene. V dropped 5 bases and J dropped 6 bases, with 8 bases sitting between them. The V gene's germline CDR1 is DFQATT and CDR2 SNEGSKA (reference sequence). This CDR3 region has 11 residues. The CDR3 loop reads CSAGPINEQFF. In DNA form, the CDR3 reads TGCAGTGCTGGACCGATCAATGAGCAGTTCTTC.

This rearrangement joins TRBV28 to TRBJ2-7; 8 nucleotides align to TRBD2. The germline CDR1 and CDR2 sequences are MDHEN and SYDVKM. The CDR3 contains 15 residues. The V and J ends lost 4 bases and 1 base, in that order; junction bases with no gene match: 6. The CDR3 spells CASSSPPGGSYEQYF. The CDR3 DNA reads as TGTGCCAGCAGTTCCCCCCCGGGAGGGTCCTACGAGCAGTACTTC.

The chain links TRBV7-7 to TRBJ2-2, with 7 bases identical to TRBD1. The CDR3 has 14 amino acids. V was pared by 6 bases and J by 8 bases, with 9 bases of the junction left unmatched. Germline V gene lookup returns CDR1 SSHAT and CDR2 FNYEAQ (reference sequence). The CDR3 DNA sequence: TGTGCCAGCAGACCCGACAGGGCCTCTGGGGAGCTGTTTTTT. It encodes CASRPDRASGELFF. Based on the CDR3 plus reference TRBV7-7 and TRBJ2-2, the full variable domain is GAGVSQSPRYKVTKRGQDVTLRCDPISSHATLYWYQQALGQGPEFLTYFNYEAQPDKSGLPSDRFSAERPEGSISTLTIQRTEQRDSAMYRCASRPDRASGELFFGEGSRLTVL.

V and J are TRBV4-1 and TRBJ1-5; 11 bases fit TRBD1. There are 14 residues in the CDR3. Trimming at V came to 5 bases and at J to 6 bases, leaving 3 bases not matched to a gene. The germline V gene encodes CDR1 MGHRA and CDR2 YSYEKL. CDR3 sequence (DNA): TGCGCCAGCAGCTTCGGACAGGGGGCTCAGCCCCAGCATTTT. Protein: CASSFGQGAQPQHF.

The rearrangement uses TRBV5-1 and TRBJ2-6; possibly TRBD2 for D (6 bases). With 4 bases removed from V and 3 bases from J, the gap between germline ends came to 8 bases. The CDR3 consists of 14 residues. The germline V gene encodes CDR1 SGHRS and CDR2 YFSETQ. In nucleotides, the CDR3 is TGCGCCAGCAGCAGGGAGGTTGGGGCCAACGTCCTGACTTTC. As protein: CASSREVGANVLTF.

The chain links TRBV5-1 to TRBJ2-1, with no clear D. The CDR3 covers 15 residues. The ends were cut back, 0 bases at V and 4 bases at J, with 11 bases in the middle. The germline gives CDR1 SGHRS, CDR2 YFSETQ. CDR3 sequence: CASSLEDARYNEQFF. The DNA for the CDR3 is TGCGCCAGCAGCTTGGAGGACGCCAGATACAATGAGCAGTTCTTC.

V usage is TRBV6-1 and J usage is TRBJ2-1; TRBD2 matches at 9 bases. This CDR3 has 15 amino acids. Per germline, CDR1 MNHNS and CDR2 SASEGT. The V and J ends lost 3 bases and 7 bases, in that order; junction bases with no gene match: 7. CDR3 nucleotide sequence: TGTGCCAGCAGTGAGAGGGGGCTAGCGGGGAATGAGCAGTTCTTC. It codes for CASSERGLAGNEQFF.

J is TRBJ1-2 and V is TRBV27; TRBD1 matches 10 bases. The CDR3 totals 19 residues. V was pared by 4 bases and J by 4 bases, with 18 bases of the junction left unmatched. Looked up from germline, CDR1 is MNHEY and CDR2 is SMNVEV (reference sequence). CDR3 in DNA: TGTGCCAGCAGTTCCCTACTTGGTCGGACAGGGGGATCATTCTATGGCTACACCTTC. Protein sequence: CASSSLLGRTGGSFYGYTF.

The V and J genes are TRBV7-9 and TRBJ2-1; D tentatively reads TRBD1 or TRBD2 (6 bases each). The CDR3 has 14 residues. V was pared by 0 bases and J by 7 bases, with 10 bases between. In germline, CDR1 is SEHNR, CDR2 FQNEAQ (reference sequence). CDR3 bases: TGTGCCAGCAGCTTAGCAGGGGGGAGAAATGAGCAGTTCTTC. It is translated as CASSLAGGRNEQFF.

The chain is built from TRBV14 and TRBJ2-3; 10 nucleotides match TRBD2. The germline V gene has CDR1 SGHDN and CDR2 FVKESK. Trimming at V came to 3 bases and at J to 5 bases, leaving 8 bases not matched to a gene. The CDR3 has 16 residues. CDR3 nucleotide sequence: TGTGCCAGCAGCCACCGACGTCCTAGCGGGAGAGATACGCAGTATTTT. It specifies CASSHRRPSGRDTQYF. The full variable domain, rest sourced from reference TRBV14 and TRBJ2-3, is EAGVTQFPSHSVIEKGQTVTLRCDPISGHDNLYWYRRVMGKEIKFLLHFVKESKQDESGMPNNRFLAERTGGTYSTLKVQPAELEDSGVYFCASSHRRPSGRDTQYFGPGTRLTVL.

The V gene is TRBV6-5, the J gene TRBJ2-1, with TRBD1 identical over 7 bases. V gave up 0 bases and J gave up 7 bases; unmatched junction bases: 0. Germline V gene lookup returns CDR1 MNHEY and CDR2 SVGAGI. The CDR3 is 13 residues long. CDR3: CASSYSRGNEQFF. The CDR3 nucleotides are TGTGCCAGCAGTTACTCCAGGGGGAATGAGCAGTTCTTC.

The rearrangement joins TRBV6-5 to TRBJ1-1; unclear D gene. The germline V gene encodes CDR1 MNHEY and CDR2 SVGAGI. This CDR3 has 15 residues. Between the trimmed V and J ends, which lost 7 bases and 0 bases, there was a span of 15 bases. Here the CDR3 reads CASKRTFAVNTEAFF. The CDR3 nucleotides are TGTGCCAGCAAACGGACCTTTGCTGTGAACACTGAAGCTTTCTTT.

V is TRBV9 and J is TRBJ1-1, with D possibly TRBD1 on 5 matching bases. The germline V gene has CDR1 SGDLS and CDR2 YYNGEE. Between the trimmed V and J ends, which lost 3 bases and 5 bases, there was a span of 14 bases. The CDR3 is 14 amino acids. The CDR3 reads CASSATRGKTEAFF. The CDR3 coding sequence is TGTGCCAGCAGCGCTACGCGGGGGAAAACTGAAGCTTTCTTT.

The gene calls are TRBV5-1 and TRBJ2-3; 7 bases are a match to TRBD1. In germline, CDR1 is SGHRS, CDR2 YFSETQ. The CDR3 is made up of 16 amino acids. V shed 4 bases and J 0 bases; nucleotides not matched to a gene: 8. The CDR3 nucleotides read TGCGCCAGCAGCCCCGCGACAGGGCACAGCACAGATACGCAGTATTTT. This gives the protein CASSPATGHSTDTQYF.

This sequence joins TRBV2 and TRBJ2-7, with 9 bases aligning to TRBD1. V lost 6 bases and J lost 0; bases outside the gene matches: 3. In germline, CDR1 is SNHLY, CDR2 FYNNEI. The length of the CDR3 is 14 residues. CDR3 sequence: CASRQGASSYEQYF. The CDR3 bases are TGTGCCAGCAGACAGGGGGCTAGCTCCTACGAGCAGTACTTC.

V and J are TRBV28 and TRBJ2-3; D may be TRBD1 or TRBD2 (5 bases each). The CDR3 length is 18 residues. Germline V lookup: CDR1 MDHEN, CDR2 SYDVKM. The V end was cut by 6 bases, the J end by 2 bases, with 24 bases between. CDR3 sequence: CASRGVGIASPPTDTQYF. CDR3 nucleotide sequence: TGTGCCAGCAGGGGGGTAGGAATAGCGAGCCCGCCCACAGATACGCAGTATTTT.